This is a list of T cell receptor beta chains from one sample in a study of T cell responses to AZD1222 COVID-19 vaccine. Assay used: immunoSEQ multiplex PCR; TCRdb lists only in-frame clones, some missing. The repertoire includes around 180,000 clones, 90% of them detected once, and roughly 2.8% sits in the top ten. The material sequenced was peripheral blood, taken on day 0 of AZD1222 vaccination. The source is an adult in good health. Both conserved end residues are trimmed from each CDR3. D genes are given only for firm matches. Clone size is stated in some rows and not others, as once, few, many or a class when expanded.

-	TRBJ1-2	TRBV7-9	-	ASSLGLYGYT
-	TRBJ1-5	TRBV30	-	AWSTGVNQPQH
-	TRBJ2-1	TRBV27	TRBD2	ASFGGGNEQF
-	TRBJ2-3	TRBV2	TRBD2	ASSSGPSTDTQY
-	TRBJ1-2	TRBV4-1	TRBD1	ASSQGAGQGNYGYT
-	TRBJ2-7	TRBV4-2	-	ASSQESGGSPY
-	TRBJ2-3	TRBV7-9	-	ASSLAILAAQDTQY
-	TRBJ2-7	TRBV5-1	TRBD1	ASNPTGGHEQY
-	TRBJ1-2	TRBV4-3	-	ASSLGGDGYGYT
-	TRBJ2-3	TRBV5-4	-	ASSLPPMDTQY
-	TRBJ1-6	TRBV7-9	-	ASSLENSPLH
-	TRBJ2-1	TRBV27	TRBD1	ASKQGINEQF
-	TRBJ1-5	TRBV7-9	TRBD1	ASSPTGQGSPQH
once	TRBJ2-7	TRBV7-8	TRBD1	ASSLEARILTGGSYEQY
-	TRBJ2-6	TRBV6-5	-	ASSLGASGANVLT
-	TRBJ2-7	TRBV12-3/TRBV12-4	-	ASRWGAEEQY
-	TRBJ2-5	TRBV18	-	ASSGSRQETQY
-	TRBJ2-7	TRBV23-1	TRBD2	ASGTSPKSSYEQY
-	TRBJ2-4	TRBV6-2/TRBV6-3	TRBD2	ASSNRGGAKNIQY
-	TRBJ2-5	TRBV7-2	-	ASSFTQTQY
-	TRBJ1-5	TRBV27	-	ASSSEKGHLGRPQH
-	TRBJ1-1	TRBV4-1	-	ASSQDPTPQREAF
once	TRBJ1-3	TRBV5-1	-	ASAAGSGNTIY
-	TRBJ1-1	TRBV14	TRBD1	ASSGQGRHTEAF
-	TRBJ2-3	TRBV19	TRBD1	ASSITGVNSGDTQY
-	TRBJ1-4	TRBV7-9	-	ASSLGQGDEKLF
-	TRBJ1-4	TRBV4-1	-	ASSPSSLWGEELF
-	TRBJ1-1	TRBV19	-	ASSIGGGLETEAF
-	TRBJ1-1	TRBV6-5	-	ASSYAGTNTEAF
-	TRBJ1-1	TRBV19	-	ASSPGRNTEAF
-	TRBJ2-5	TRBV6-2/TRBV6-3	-	ASSYPRSWTAQETQY